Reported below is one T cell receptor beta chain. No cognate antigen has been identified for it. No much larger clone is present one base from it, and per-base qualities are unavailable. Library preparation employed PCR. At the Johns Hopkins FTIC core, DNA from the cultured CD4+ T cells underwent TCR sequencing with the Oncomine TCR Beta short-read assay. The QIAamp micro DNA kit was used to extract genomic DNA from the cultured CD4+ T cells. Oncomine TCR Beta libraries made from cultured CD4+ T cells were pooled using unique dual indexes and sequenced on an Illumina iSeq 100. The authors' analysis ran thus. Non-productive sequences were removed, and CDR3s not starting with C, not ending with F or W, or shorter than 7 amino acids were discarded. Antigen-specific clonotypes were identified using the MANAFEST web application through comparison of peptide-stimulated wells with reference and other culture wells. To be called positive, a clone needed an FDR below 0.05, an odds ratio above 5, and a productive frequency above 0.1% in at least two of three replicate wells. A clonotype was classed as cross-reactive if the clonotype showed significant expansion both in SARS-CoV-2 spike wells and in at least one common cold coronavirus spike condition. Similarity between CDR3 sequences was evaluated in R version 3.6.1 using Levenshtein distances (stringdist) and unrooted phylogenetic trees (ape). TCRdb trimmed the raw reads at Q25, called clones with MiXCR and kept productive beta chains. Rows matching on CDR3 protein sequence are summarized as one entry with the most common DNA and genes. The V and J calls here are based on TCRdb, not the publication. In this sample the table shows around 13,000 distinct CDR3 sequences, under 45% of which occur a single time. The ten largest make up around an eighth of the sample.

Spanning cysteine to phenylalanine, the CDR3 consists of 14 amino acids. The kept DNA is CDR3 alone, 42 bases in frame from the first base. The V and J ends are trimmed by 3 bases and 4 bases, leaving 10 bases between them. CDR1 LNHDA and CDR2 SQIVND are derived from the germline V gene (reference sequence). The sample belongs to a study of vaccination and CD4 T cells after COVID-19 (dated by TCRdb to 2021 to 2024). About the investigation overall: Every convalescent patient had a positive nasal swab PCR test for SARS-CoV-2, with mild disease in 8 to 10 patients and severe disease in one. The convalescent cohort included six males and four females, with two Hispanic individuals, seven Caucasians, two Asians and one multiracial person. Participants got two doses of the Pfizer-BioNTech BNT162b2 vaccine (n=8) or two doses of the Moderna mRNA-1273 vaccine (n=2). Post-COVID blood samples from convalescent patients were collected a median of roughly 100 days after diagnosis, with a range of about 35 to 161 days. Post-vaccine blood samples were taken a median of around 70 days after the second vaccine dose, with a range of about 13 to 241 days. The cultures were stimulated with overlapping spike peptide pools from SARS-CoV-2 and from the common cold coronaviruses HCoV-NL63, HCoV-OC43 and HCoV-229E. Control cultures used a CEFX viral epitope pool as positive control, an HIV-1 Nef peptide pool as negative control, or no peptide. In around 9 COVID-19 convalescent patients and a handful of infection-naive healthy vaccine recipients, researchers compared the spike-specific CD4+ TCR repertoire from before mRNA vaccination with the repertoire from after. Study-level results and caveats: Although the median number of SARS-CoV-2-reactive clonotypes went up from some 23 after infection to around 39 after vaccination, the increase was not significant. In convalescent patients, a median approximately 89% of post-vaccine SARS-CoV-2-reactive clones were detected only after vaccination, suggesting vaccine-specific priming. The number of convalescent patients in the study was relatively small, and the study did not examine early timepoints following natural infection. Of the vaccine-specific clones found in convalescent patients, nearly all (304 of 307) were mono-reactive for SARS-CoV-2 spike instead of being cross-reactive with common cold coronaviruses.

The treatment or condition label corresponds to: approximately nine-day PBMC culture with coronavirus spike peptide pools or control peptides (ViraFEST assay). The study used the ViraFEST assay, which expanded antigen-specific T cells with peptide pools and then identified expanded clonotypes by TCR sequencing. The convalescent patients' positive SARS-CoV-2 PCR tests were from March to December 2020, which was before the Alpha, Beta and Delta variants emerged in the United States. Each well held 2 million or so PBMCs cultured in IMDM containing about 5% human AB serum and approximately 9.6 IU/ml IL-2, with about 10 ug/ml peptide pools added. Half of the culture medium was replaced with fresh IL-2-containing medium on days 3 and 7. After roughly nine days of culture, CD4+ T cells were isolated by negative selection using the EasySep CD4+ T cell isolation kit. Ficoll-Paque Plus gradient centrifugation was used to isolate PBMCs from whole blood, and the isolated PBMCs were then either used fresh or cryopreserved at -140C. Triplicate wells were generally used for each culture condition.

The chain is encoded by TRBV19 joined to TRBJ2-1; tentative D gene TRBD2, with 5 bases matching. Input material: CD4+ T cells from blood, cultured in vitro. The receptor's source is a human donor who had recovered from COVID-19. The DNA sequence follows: TGTGCCAGTAGTATGGGCCTAGCTTACAATGAGCAGTTCTTC. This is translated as CASSMGLAYNEQFF.